This TCR beta chain was sequenced for a study of control samples from healthy donors and cancer patients (dated by TCRdb to the early 2020s). The library was generated by the immunoSEQ multiplex PCR assay. Drawn from immuneACCESS, this table holds only the in-frame rearrangements with V and J called that TCRdb kept. Clones are partly lost; checked studies trace under half to an unresolved V gene and leave the rest unexplained. In this sample the table shows 400,000 to 450,000 clones, 90% of which occur a single time. Together, the top ten hold around 6.8% of the sample. Concerning this clone itself: It has no known antigen specificity. Nothing much larger sits one base from this clone, and base qualities are not available.

The junction carries 11 bases between V and J, which are trimmed by 2 bases and 0 bases respectively. There are 15 amino acids in the CDR3, from cysteine to phenylalanine inclusive. The only DNA kept is the CDR3, 45 bases in frame from the first base. From the germline V gene, CDR1 is MNHEY and CDR2 is SVGAGI. The sequence was collected from a man aged 35 to 55 with head and neck cancer. Material: PBMCs. Here the chain combines TRBV6-5 and TRBJ2-7; TRBD1 might be the D gene, on 6 matching bases. The CDR3 loop reads CASSYALDSSYEQYF. In nucleotide form, the sequence is TGTGCCAGCAGTTACGCCTTGGACAGCTCCTACGAGCAGTACTTC.